This T cell receptor beta chain was obtained from a study of T-cell reconstitution after alpha-beta-depleted transplantation in children. V was trimmed by 3 bases and J by 1 base, leaving 16 bases between them. Germline-derived CDR1 and CDR2 are SGHRS and YFSETQ. The CDR3 loop spans 16 amino acids. Unique molecular identifiers were incorporated into the prepared TCRbeta library. TCRdb used MiXCR to reprocess the PCR reads, holding one entry per CDR3 protein. The table records about 500,000 distinct CDR3 sequences, approximately 30% of them present only once. V and J are TRBV5-1 and TRBJ2-5, with D possibly matching TRBD1 (5 bases). The sequence derives from a human donor who donated a stem cell graft to a child with aplastic anemia. Sequencing was performed on PBMCs from the stem cell graft donor, taken from the stem cell graft. For the CDR3, the DNA is TGCGCCAGCAGCTCAGGACCAATAGGGGTCCAAGAGACCCAGTACTTC. Translation gives CASSSGPIGVQETQYF. Full variable domain (remainder filled in from reference TRBV5-1 and TRBJ2-5): KAGVTQTPRYLIKTRGQQVTLSCSPISGHRSVSWYQQTPGQGLQFLFEYFSETQRNKGNFPGRFSGRQFSNSRSEMNVSTLELGDSALYLCASSSGPIGVQETQYFGPGTRLLVL.